The subject of this entry is one TCR beta chain. Its antigen is unknown. Base quality data are lacking; no much larger clone is found one base away. A second Seattle source provided samples from volunteer blood donors who had recovered from COVID-19. Collaborating institutions collected whole blood in K2EDTA tubes following their own protocols. For TCRbeta analysis, collaborators shipped samples in one of three forms: frozen whole blood, isolated PBMCs, or DNA extracted from either of those sample types. The immunoSEQ Assay, a bias-controlled multiplex PCR, was used to amplify TCRbeta CDR3 regions from genomic DNA. Concerning the study's data processing: Nucleated cell counts per sample were estimated from amplification of reference gene primers within the assay. To quantify the absolute abundance of each unique TCRbeta CDR3 rearrangement, sequence reads were collapsed and filtered. For each sample, productive Simpson clonality was calculated as the square root of Simpson's diversity index across productive rearrangements. TCRdb provides this immuneACCESS table in a form limited to in-frame rearrangements. Some clones are lacking; in checked studies, under half of them reflect an unresolved V gene, and why the rest are absent is not known. D and trimming come from the DNA, and the V and J calls and clone size come from that table. This sample comprises 200,000 to 250,000 clones, around nine tenths of them detected only once. Together, the top ten hold under 2% of the sample.

This entry comes from a study of blood T cell repertoires in COVID-19 (dated by TCRdb to 2018 to 2020). Background for the entire study: The collaborator samples originated in the United States, Italy and Spain and spanned the acute and convalescent phases of COVID-19. The material from the prospective study consisted of cDNA or gDNA derived from T cells, B-cell-depleted T cells, or PBMCs. Subjects who had been exposed to COVID-19, were actively infected with it, or had recovered from it provided the deeply sampled blood TCRbeta repertoires that made up the dataset. The repertoires were made available in a free public database intended to serve as a resource for research on the immune response to SARS-CoV-2. The samples were drawn from two sources: the first 160 participants of the ongoing ImmuneRACE study, and 1,000 to 1,500 subjects contributed by 6 global collaborators. Nearly every sample came with metadata listing a de-identified subject ID, COVID-19 status, age in years and sex. Where HLA class I and class II types were available, the types were taken from metadata supplied by the sample provider, not from assay-based typing. Summary of the overall study and its limitations: The amount of clinical and demographic metadata varied by source and participant and was provided uncurated.

Inclusive of the bounding cysteine and phenylalanine, the CDR3 is 15 residues long. The sequence is cut down to CDR3 DNA, 45 bases in frame from base 1. CDR1 KGHSH and CDR2 LQKENI are derived from the germline V gene. Trimming leaves V shorter by 4 bases and J shorter by 2 bases, with the junction holding 4 bases beyond the gene matches. This TCR was sampled from an older woman who had recovered from COVID-19. The sample taken for sequencing was peripheral blood. The rearrangement joined TRBV18 to TRBJ1-3; 8 junctional bases match TRBD1. CDR3 protein: CASSQGQGAGNTIYF. Read as DNA, the sequence is TGTGCCAGCTCACAAGGACAGGGAGCTGGAAACACCATATATTTT.